The 18 T cell receptor beta chains below come from one sample, sequenced in a study of shared clonotypes between healthy human individuals. Naive CD8 cells lacked CD45RO and underwent positive selection for CCR7, leaving out terminally differentiated effector memory CD45RA+ cells. Data came from immunoSEQ multiplex PCR; TCRdb stores just in-frame clones and leaves some out. Here the sample spans hundreds of thousands of clones, 95% being singletons. Sample: naive CD8+ T cells sorted from blood. The source of these receptors is a woman in her thirties in good health.

The J gene is TRBJ1-3, the V gene TRBV25-1; D remains ambiguous. CDR3 size: 17 residues. The V gene's germline CDR1 is MGHDK and CDR2 SYGVNS. V gave up 0 bases and J gave up 0 bases, with 12 bases separating them. CDR3 coding DNA: TGTGCCAGCAGTGAATACCCTGGACGGATCTCTGGAAACACCATATATTTT. Translation: CASSEYPGRISGNTIYF.

The chain recombines TRBV29-1 with TRBJ2-5; TRBD1 aligns across 12 bases. The assigned J gene may be wrong: the sequence end matches TRBJ2-7 better. Per the germline V gene, CDR1 is SQVTM and CDR2 is ANQGSEA. This CDR3 spans 13 amino acids. DNA for the CDR3: TGCAGCGCAGCCGGGACAGGGGGCGGCGAGCAGTACTTC. It codes for CSAAGTGGGEQYF.

Notes on this clone: One end of the junction fails to match germline, which may point to a read error. The chain recombines TRBV6-1 with TRBJ1-1; D ambiguous. Germline CDR1 and CDR2: MNHNS and SASEGT. This CDR3 contains 10 residues. The CDR3 DNA sequence: TGTGCCAGCAGTGAAGGGGCCGGAACCTTT. Translating gives CASSEGAGTF.

Note on this clone: The same CDR3 is also encoded by other DNA sequences in this sample. The chain has TRBV30 and TRBJ2-5; D remains unclear. The CDR3 is 12 residues long. Germline values: CDR1 GTSNPN, CDR2 SVGIG (reference sequence). Trimming left V 0 bases short and J 4 bases short, with 6 bases between. The CDR3 here is CAWSVLGETQYF. The CDR3 DNA reads TGTGCCTGGAGTGTATTAGGAGAGACCCAGTACTTC.

This clone was seen only once. The V and J genes are TRBV27 and TRBJ2-1; tentatively, D is TRBD1 (5 bases). Trimming took 2 bases from V and 8 from J, leaving 10 bases between them. This CDR3 is 13 amino acids long. Germline CDR1 is MNHEY and CDR2 is SMNVEV (reference sequence). The CDR3 DNA reads as TGTGCCAGCAGTTTAGTGCAGGGTTATGAGCAGTTCTTC. It yields the protein CASSLVQGYEQFF.

The rearrangement uses TRBV6-4 and TRBJ2-1, with TRBD1 as a possible D gene (5 bases). Germline V gives CDR1 MRHNA, CDR2 SNTAGT. V shed 0 bases and J shed 7 bases, with 13 bases lying between them. This CDR3 has 15 amino acids. CDR3 loop: CASSDSGRVLNEQFF. CDR3 sequence (DNA): TGTGCCAGCAGTGACTCGGGCAGGGTATTAAATGAGCAGTTCTTC.

The rearrangement joins TRBV7-3 to TRBJ2-5, with D maybe TRBD2 (5 bases). The germline CDR1 and CDR2 sequences are SGHTA and FQGTGA. V was clipped by 0 bases and J by 4 bases, with 9 bases between them. The CDR3 has 14 amino acids. CDR3 nucleotide sequence: TGTGCCAGCAGCTTAACTGGCGGGCGAGAGACCCAGTACTTC. Its translation is CASSLTGGRETQYF.

The table lists this clone with a few counts. V is TRBV6-4 and J is TRBJ2-1; TRBD1 agrees at 11 bases. The junction had 8 bases not matched to a gene; V was cut back by 5 bases and J by 5 bases. Germline-derived CDR1 and CDR2 are MRHNA and SNTAGT. CDR3 size: 16 residues. The CDR3 nucleotides read TGTGCCAGCAGTACACAACCGGGACAGGGGGACAATGAGCAGTTCTTC. This sequence encodes CASSTQPGQGDNEQFF.

This clone was seen once. The chain is built from TRBV19 and TRBJ2-5; D remains ambiguous. The DNA end lines up better with TRBJ2-7; the J call may be wrong. Germline CDR1 LNHDA, CDR2 SQIVND (reference sequence). The length of the CDR3 is 14 residues. CDR3 nucleotides: TGTGCCAGTAGTTACGGCTCCGGAGCATACGAGCAGTACTTC. Translated, it gives CASSYGSGAYEQYF.

This chain joins TRBV18 and TRBJ2-3; 8 bases map to TRBD2. This CDR3 region has 16 residues. The germline CDR1 and CDR2 sequences are KGHSH and LQKENI. V shed 3 bases, J shed 2 bases, and the junction held 7 bases outside the gene matches. CDR3 in amino acids: CASSPTSGETTDTQYF. The CDR3 DNA reads as TGTGCCAGCTCACCTACTAGCGGCGAAACCACAGATACGCAGTATTTT.

The chain couples TRBV2 to TRBJ2-5; 11 nucleotides match TRBD2. Germline trimming cut 4 bases from V and 2 bases from J; bases unmatched to any gene: 6. The CDR3 has 16 residues. Germline CDR1 reads SNHLY; CDR2 reads FYNNEI. This chain's CDR3 is CASSVTGTSGQETQYF. In nucleotides, the CDR3 is TGTGCCAGCAGTGTAACCGGGACTAGCGGTCAAGAGACCCAGTACTTC.

This chain uses TRBV4-1 with TRBJ2-1, with D possibly called TRBD1 or TRBD2 (5 bases each). V was trimmed by 1 base and J by 7 bases, leaving 14 bases between them. The germline gives CDR1 MGHRA, CDR2 YSYEKL. CDR3 length: 15 residues. The CDR3 sequence is CASSQAPGTRNEQFF. In nucleotides, the CDR3 is TGCGCCAGCAGCCAAGCCCCCGGGACCAGGAATGAGCAGTTCTTC.

The genes are TRBV25-1 and TRBJ2-3; D is tentatively TRBD1 or TRBD2 (5 bases each). Trimming stripped 2 bases from V and 4 bases from J, with 13 bases between. Germline V gene data show CDR1 as MGHDK and CDR2 as SYGVNS. There are 15 residues in the CDR3. The CDR3 here is CASSEVGVPADTQYF. The CDR3 bases are TGTGCCAGCAGTGAAGTGGGGGTCCCTGCAGATACGCAGTATTTT.

V and J are TRBV28 and TRBJ1-1; D unresolved. The germline V gene encodes CDR1 MDHEN and CDR2 SYDVKM. This CDR3 spans 13 amino acids. The ends were cut back, 10 bases at V and 7 bases at J, with 19 bases in the middle. The CDR3 DNA reads as TGTGCCACCAACCCCGGGTCCCACGATGAAGCTTTCTTT. Translated, it gives CATNPGSHDEAFF.

The chain employs TRBV7-8 and TRBJ2-7; 11 positions agree with TRBD2. This CDR3 is 15 amino acids long. CDR1 SGHVS and CDR2 FQNEAQ come from the germline V gene. The V segment lost 4 bases and the J segment 2 bases; nucleotides outside the gene matches: 4. CDR3 coding DNA: TGTGCCAGCAGCTCGGGACTAGCGGCAACCTACGAGCAGTACTTC. It codes for CASSSGLAATYEQYF. The whole variable domain, filled in from reference TRBV7-8 and TRBJ2-7, reads GAGVSQSPRYKVAKRGQDVALRCDPISGHVSLFWYQQALGQGPEFLTYFQNEAQLDKSGLPSDRFFAERPEGSVSTLKIQRTQQEDSAVYLCASSSGLAATYEQYFGPGTRLTVT.

This clone was seen once. J is TRBJ2-2 and V is TRBV27; D is undetermined. This CDR3 has 12 residues. Trimming stripped 5 bases from V and 5 bases from J, with 6 bases between. Germline V lookup: CDR1 MNHEY, CDR2 SMNVEV (reference sequence). CDR3 nucleotide sequence: TGTGCCAGCAGTAATCCGACCGGGGAGCTGTTTTTT. As protein: CASSNPTGELFF.

The chain is built from TRBV7-6 and TRBJ2-1; D is ambiguous. Germline loops: CDR1 SGHVS, CDR2 FNYEAQ. V lost 0 bases, J lost 6 bases, and 0 bases lay in between. The CDR3 is 11 residues long. In DNA, the CDR3 is TGTGCCAGCAGCTTAGCCAATGAGCAGTTCTTC. It encodes CASSLANEQFF.

V is TRBV28 and J is TRBJ1-1, with D possibly being TRBD1 (5 bases). CDR1 and CDR2 (germline): MDHEN, SYDVKM. CDR3 length: 16 residues. Trimming took 7 bases from V and 2 from J, leaving 20 bases between them. DNA for the CDR3: TGTGCCAGCACGTTGGACCAGGGAGGGTTTAACACTGAAGCTTTCTTT. Translated, it gives CASTLDQGGFNTEAFF.